The clone carrying this TCR beta chain was picked up a small number of times. Its antigen is still unknown. This entry is derived from a study of T cells in Graves' hyperthyroidism and ophthalmopathy. For the study at large: Peripheral blood sampling occurred at initial diagnosis, before any treatment.

Authors of the study amplified TCR beta CDR3 regions from RNA transcripts. The primer set for the first-round RT-PCR of the TCR CDR3 was HTBI. One entry per CDR3 protein results from TCRdb running MiXCR on the multiplex PCR reads. The sample holds 550,000 to 600,000 distinct CDR3 sequences, approximately 14% seen once. This CDR3 contains 18 residues. From germline, CDR1 is MGHRA and CDR2 YSYEKL. V was pared by 3 bases and J by 2 bases, with 8 bases of the junction left unmatched. Regarding the study as a whole: In blood, most of the thyroid clonotypes expanded above 0.001 were also present.

What was sequenced was blood. The rearrangement uses TRBV4-1 and TRBJ2-1, with 12 nucleotides matching TRBD2. This receptor was taken from a woman aged 18 to 35 with Graves' ophthalmopathy. The chain's CDR3 is CASSHPSGRGPTYNEQFF. The CDR3 DNA reads TGCGCCAGCAGCCACCCTAGCGGGAGGGGACCGACCTACAATGAGCAGTTCTTC.